This T cell receptor beta chain derives from a study of blood T cell repertoires in COVID-19. Only in-frame clones appear in the TCRdb table, and some are missing; sequencing was by immunoSEQ multiplex PCR. The table has some 49,000 clones, roughly nine tenths seen once. This receptor was obtained from a man between 65 and 79 years old with active COVID-19. Sequences were obtained from peripheral blood.

The CDR3 here is CASSPGTQTEAFF. CDR3 DNA sequence: TGCGCCAGCAGTCCCGGGACACAAACTGAAGCTTTCTTT. This chain links TRBV4-1 with TRBJ1-1, with D perhaps matching TRBD1 (6 bases). V lost 6 bases, J lost 5 bases, and 13 bases lay in between. CDR3 length: 13 residues. From germline, CDR1 is MGHRA and CDR2 YSYEKL.